This TCR beta chain was observed in a study of T cell responses to AZD1222 COVID-19 vaccine. Points on this clone: No antigen is known for it.

Deletions cut 0 bases from V and 3 bases from J, with 15 bases between. The germline V gene encodes CDR1 SGDLS and CDR2 YYNGEE. CDR3 length: 16 residues. Broader study findings: Clonal diversity may have been underestimated in mostly white British donors. The number of AZD1222 recipients seropositive at baseline was only six.

Only in-frame clones appear in the TCRdb table, and some are missing; sequencing was by immunoSEQ multiplex PCR. The table shows 150,000 to 160,000 clones, with about nine tenths occurring only once. This sequence joins TRBV9 and TRBJ1-1; D perhaps matches TRBD1 (6 bases). The material was peripheral blood, obtained after recovery from COVID-19. The TCR comes from an adult who had recovered from COVID-19. Written as DNA, the CDR3 is TGTGCCAGCAGCGTAGGCCCTACAGGGAGGGACACTGAAGCTTTCTTT. Its protein is CASSVGPTGRDTEAFF.